Reported below is one T cell receptor beta chain. Its antigen is unidentified. The CDR3 extends over 14 amino acids. Germline-derived CDR1 and CDR2 are SGHNT and YYREEE (reference sequence). The V end was cut by 4 bases, the J end by 7 bases, with 18 bases between. The data stem from a study of cytomegalovirus exposure and HLA in healthy donors. Study context: A data release that came early held tens of millions of unique TCRs from HLA-typed donors.

Study-wide findings and caveats: In a later analysis, common viral pathogens appeared linked to several of the most significant clusters.

It was with 60 Vbeta and 13 Jbeta primers that the PCR ran. The method was immunoSEQ multiplex PCR; TCRdb's version includes in-frame clones alone and lacks a portion of them. The table has some 190,000 clones, almost 75% seen once. The source material was PBMCs. This sequence joins TRBV5-4 and TRBJ2-7, with TRBD1 as a possible D gene (6 bases). This clonotype was obtained from a woman under 40 in good health and CMV-seropositive. The CDR3 here is CASSPRGPGGEQYF. For the CDR3, the DNA is TGTGCCAGCAGCCCCAGGGGTCCGGGTGGGGAGCAGTACTTC. Using reference TRBV5-4 and TRBJ2-7 for the parts outside the CDR3, the full variable domain is ETGVTQSPTHLIKTRGQQVTLRCSSQSGHNTVSWYQQALGQGPQFIFQYYREEENGRGNFPPRFSGLQFPNYSSELNVNALELDDSALYLCASSPRGPGGEQYFGPGTRLTVT.